The following is a T cell receptor beta chain sequence with its context. Per the germline V gene, CDR1 is SEHNR and CDR2 is FQNEAQ (reference sequence). CDR3 length: 15 residues. The J segment lost 4 bases and the V segment lost 1 base, leaving 6 bases of the junction unmatched. The sample comes from a study of shared clonotypes between healthy human individuals. The table came from immunoSEQ multiplex PCR; TCRdb's copy has only in-frame clones and leaves some out. The sample carries 2 million to 2.5 million clones, roughly 95% recorded once. The source is a man aged 18 to 35 in good health. The chain employs TRBV7-9 and TRBJ1-2; 7 nucleotides match TRBD1. Specimen: naive CD4+ T cells sorted from blood. The subset was: CD45RA+ positively selected. Here the CDR3 DNA reads TGTGCCAGCAGCTTAGTACCCTCAGGGGGCTATGGCTACACCTTC. Translation gives CASSLVPSGGYGYTF.